The 10 T cell receptor beta chains below were found in one sample sequenced in a study of blood T cell repertoires in COVID-19 (dated by TCRdb to about 2020). Receptors were amplified or captured by the immunoSEQ multiplex PCR assay. TCRdb took this table from immuneACCESS and kept in-frame rearrangements with V and J called. Such tables lack part of the clones; where checked against another copy, unresolved V genes explain under half of the gap, and the rest is unexplained. The sample data list approximately 290,000 clones, and about nine tenths of these were observed just once. 11% of the sample goes to the ten largest clones. The sequenced sample was peripheral blood. These receptors were taken from a woman aged 25 to 39 with COVID-19, enrolled during active disease.

This clone was recorded only once. The CDR3 DNA reads as TGTGCCAGCAGCGGGGGCCCAGGGGTCGCCTACGAGCAGTACTTC. Protein sequence: CASSGGPGVAYEQYF. The rearrangement links TRBV7-8 to TRBJ2-7; possibly TRBD1 for D (6 bases). This CDR3 contains 15 residues. Trimming took 5 bases from V and 2 from J, leaving 16 bases between them. Per germline, CDR1 SGHVS and CDR2 FQNEAQ.

CDR3 in amino acids: CASSLLYTDTQYF. Here the CDR3 DNA reads TGCGCCAGCAGCCTCCTGTACACAGATACGCAGTATTTT. The V call is TRBV4-1, the J call TRBJ2-3; D gene unclear. This CDR3 region has 13 residues. CDR1 is MGHRA, CDR2 YSYEKL, per germline. V gave up 4 bases and J gave up 2 bases, with 7 bases separating them.

V is TRBV6-2 or TRBV6-3 and J is TRBJ2-5; TRBD2 agrees at 12 bases. The germline CDR1 and CDR2 sequences are MNHEY and SVGEGT. V was pared by 6 bases and J by 5 bases, with 10 bases of the junction left unmatched. The CDR3 runs to 16 residues. The CDR3 here is CASSPASGGAAETQYF. CDR3 in DNA: TGTGCCAGCAGCCCTGCTAGCGGGGGGGCCGCGGAGACCCAGTACTTC.

This clone has just a few counts. The chain has TRBV11-3 and TRBJ2-5; no firm D call. CDR3 length: 14 amino acids. Germline CDR1 SGHNT, CDR2 YENEEA. Trimming pared 0 bases from V and 5 bases from J, leaving 10 bases between. The CDR3 is CASSLESREETQYF. Written as DNA, the CDR3 is TGTGCCAGCAGCTTAGAGAGTCGTGAGGAGACCCAGTACTTC.

The chain links TRBV4-1 to TRBJ2-5, with TRBD2 matching 15 bases. This CDR3 is 20 amino acids long. The J segment lost 9 bases and the V segment lost 3 bases, leaving 20 bases of the junction unmatched. Germline V gives CDR1 MGHRA, CDR2 YSYEKL. In DNA, the CDR3 is TGCGCCAGCAGCCAGTCCTGGCCGGGACTAGCGGGGGGCGGGGCTTGGGCCCAGTACTTC. It is translated as CASSQSWPGLAGGGAWAQYF.

The J gene is TRBJ2-1, the V gene TRBV12-5; TRBD2 aligns across 7 bases. Losses at the gene ends were 6 bases for V and 9 bases for J; bases not matched to a gene: 8. Germline CDR1 LGHNT, CDR2 FRNRAP. This CDR3 has 13 residues. The CDR3 loop reads CASGSTSSSEQFF. The CDR3 DNA reads as TGTGCTAGTGGCTCGACTAGCAGCAGTGAGCAGTTCTTC.

The CDR3 coding sequence is TGTGCCAGCAGCCTGCCGGGACTCGGGCAAGAGACCCAGTACTTC. Translated, it gives CASSLPGLGQETQYF. The chain couples TRBV5-8 to TRBJ2-5; possible D gene TRBD2, 6 bases. Trimming shortened V by 4 bases and J by 2 bases, and 15 bases separated the two germline ends. This CDR3 has 15 residues. Germline V lookup: CDR1 SGHTS, CDR2 YDEGEE.

The chain links TRBV7-9 to TRBJ2-5, with TRBD2 as a possible D gene (5 bases). Trimming removed 3 bases from V and 6 bases from J, with 17 bases in between. The CDR3 runs to 15 residues. Germline CDR1 and CDR2: SEHNR and FQNEAQ (reference sequence). The CDR3 nucleotides read TGTGCCAGCAGCTTGACCGCGAGCCCGGGGAAGACCCAGTACTTC. Protein product: CASSLTASPGKTQYF.

The genes are TRBV6-1 and TRBJ1-4; 7 bases are a match to TRBD1. The CDR3 extends over 16 amino acids. The V gene end was trimmed by 2 bases and the J gene end by 6 bases; junction bases not matched to a gene: 9. Germline V gene data show CDR1 as MNHNS and CDR2 as SASEGT. CDR3 sequence: CASSETYRGPYEKLFF. The CDR3 DNA is TGTGCCAGCAGTGAAACGTACAGGGGCCCCTATGAAAAACTGTTTTTT.

This chain joins TRBV18 and TRBJ1-1; no reliable D call. The CDR3 has 15 residues. V was trimmed by 3 bases and J by 1 base, leaving 12 bases between them. The V gene's germline CDR1 is KGHSH and CDR2 LQKENI. The CDR3 bases are TGTGCCAGCTCACCGAGCGGAGCAAGGAACACTGAAGCTTTCTTT. Its translation is CASSPSGARNTEAFF.